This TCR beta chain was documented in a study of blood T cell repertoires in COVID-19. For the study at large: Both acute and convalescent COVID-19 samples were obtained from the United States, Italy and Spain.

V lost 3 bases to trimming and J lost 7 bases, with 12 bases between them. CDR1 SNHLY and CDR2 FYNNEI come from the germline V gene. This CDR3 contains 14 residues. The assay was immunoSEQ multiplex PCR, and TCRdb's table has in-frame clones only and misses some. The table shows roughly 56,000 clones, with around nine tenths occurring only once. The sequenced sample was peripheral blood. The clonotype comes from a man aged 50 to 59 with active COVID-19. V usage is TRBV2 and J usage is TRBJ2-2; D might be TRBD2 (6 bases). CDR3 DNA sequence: TGTGCCAGCAGTGAGACGGGAGCCCACGGGGAGCTGTTTTTT. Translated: CASSETGAHGELFF.